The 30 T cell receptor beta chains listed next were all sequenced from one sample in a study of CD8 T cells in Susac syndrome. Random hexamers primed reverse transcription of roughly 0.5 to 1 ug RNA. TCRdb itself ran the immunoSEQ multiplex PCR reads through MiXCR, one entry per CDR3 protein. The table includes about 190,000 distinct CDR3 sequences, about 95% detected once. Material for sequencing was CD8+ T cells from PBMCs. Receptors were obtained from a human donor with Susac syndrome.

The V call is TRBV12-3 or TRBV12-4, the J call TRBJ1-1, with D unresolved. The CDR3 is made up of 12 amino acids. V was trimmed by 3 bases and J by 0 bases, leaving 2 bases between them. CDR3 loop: CASSFVNTEAFF. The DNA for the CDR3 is TGTGCCAGCAGTTTCGTGAACACTGAAGCTTTCTTT.

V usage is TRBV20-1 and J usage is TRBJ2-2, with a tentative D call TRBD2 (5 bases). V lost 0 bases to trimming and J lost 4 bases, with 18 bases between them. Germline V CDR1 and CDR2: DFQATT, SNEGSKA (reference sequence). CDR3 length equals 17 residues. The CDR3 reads CSARDPRLRDGTGELFF. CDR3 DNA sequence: TGCAGTGCTAGAGATCCTCGACTGAGGGATGGCACCGGGGAGCTGTTTTTT.

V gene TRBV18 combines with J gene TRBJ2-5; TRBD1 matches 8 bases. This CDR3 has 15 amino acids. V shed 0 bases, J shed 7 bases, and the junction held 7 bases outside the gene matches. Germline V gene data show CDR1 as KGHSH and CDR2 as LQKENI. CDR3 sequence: CASSPPTGELGTQYF. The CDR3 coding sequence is TGTGCCAGCTCACCACCGACAGGGGAGTTAGGGACCCAGTACTTC. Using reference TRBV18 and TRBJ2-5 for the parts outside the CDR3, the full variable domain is NAGVMQNPRHLVRRRGQEARLRCSPMKGHSHVYWYRQLPEEGLKFMVYLQKENIIDESGMPKERFSAEFPKEGPSILRIQQVVRGDSAAYFCASSPPTGELGTQYFGPGTRLLVL.

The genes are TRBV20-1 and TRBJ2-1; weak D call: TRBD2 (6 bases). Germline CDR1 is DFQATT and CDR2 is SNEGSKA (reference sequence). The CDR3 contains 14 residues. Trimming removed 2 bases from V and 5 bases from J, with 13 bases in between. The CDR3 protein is CSARRTIGDNEQFF. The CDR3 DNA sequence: TGCAGTGCTAGACGGACTATCGGGGACAATGAGCAGTTCTTC.

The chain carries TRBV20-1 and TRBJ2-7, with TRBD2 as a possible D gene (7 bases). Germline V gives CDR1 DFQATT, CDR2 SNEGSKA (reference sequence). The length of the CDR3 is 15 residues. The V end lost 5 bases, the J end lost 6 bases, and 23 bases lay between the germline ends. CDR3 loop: CSAGGRGRVGREQYF. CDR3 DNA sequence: TGCAGTGCTGGCGGGCGGGGGCGCGTTGGGCGCGAGCAGTACTTC.

The CDR3 sequence: CASSRGQADTQYF. CDR3 sequence (DNA): TGTGCCAGCAGCCGCGGACAGGCAGATACGCAGTATTTT. The chain is built from TRBV7-3 and TRBJ2-3; 7 positions match TRBD1. The junction had 3 bases not matched to a gene; V was cut back by 5 bases and J by 4 bases. The germline V gene encodes CDR1 SGHTA and CDR2 FQGTGA. The length of the CDR3 is 13 residues.

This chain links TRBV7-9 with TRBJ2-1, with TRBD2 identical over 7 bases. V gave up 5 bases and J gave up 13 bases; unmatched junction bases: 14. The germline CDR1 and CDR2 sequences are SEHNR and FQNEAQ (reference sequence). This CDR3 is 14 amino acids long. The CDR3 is CASSPLGSGSFQFF. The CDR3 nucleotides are TGTGCCAGCAGCCCACTGGGTAGCGGGTCTTTTCAGTTCTTC.

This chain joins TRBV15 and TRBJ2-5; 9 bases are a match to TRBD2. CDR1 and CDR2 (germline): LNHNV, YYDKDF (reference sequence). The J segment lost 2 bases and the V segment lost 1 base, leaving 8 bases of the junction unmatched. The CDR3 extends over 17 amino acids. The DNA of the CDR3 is TGTGCCACCAGCAGAGGCCCCCCTAGCGGGACTCAAGAGACCCAGTACTTC. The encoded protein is CATSRGPPSGTQETQYF.

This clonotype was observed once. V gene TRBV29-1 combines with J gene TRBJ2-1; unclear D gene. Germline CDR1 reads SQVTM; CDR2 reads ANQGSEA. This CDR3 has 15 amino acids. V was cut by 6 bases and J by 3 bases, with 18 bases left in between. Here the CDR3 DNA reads TGCAGCGTAGCCGGCTTTTTCTCTGGCTACAATGAGCAGTTCTTC. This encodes CSVAGFFSGYNEQFF.

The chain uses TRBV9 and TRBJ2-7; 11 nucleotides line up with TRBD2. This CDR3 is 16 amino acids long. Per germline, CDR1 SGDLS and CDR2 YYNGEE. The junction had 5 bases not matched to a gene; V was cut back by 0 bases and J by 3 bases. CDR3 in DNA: TGTGCCAGCAGCGTAGCCGGTAGCGGGAGGGACTACGAGCAGTACTTC. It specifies CASSVAGSGRDYEQYF.

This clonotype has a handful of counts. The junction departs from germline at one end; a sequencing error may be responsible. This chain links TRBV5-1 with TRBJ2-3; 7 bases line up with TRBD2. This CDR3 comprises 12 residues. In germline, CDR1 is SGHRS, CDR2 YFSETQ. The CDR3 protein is CASSGSTDTQYF. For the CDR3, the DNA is TGTGCCAGTAGCGGGAGCACAGATACGCAGTATTTT.

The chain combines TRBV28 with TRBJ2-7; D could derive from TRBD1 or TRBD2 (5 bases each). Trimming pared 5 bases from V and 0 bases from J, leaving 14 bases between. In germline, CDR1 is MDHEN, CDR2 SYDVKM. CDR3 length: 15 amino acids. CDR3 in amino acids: CASSHWDGSSYEQYF. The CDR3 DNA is TGTGCCAGCAGTCACTGGGACGGCAGCTCCTACGAGCAGTACTTC.

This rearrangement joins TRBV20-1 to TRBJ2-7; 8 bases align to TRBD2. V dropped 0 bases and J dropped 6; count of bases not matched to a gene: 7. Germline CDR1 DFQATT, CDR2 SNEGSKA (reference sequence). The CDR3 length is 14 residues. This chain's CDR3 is CSARDQSGSAEQYF. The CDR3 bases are TGCAGTGCTAGAGATCAGAGCGGGAGTGCCGAGCAGTACTTC.

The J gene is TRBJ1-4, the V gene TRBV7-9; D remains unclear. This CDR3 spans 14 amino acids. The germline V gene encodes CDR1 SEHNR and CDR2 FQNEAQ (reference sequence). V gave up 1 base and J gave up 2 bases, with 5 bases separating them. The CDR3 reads CASSLEWTNEKLFF. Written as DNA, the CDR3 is TGTGCCAGCAGCTTAGAATGGACTAATGAAAAACTGTTTTTT. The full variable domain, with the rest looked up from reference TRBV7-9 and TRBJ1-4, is DTGVSQNPRHKITKRGQNVTFRCDPISEHNRLYWYRQTLGQGPEFLTYFQNEAQLEKSRLLSDRFSAERPKGSFSTLEIQRTEQGDSAMYLCASSLEWTNEKLFFGSGTQLSVL.

CDR3 in DNA: TGTGCCAGCTTGCAGGGGGCGGGCACCGGGGAGCTGTTTTTT. The encoded protein is CASLQGAGTGELFF. The J gene is TRBJ2-2, the V gene TRBV6-5, with 8 nucleotides matching TRBD1. Trimming removed 8 bases from V and 4 bases from J; junction bases left unmatched: 6. Germline V gene sequence: CDR1 MNHEY, CDR2 SVGAGI. The CDR3 is 14 amino acids.

The CDR3 sequence: CASSLLADPSGYNEQFF. CDR3 DNA sequence: TGTGCCAGCAGCTTACTAGCGGACCCCTCAGGGTACAATGAGCAGTTCTTC. The chain recombines TRBV7-9 with TRBJ2-1; 7 bases agree with TRBD2. V shed 2 bases, J shed 4 bases, and the junction held 11 bases outside the gene matches. The CDR3 spans 17 residues. Germline V gives CDR1 SEHNR, CDR2 FQNEAQ (reference sequence).

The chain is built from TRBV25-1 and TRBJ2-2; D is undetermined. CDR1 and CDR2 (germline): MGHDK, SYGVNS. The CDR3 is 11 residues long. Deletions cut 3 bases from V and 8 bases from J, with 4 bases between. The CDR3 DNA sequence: TGTGCCAGCAGTGAGGGTGGGGAGCTGTTTTTT. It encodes CASSEGGELFF.

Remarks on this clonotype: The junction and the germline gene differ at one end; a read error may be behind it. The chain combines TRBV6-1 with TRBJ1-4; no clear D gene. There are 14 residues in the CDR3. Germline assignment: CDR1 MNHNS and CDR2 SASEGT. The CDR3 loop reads CANSDFGKSEKLFF. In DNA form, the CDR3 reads TGTGCCAACAGTGATTTCGGGAAGAGTGAAAAACTGTTTTTT.

The CDR3 region is CASSLRETGADTQYF. CDR3 in DNA: TGTGCCAGCAGCCTAAGGGAGACAGGGGCAGATACGCAGTATTTT. This chain links TRBV28 with TRBJ2-3; 8 bases line up with TRBD1. The junction had 9 bases not matched to a gene; V was cut back by 6 bases and J by 4 bases. This CDR3 is 15 amino acids long. Germline assignment: CDR1 MDHEN and CDR2 SYDVKM. The variable domain in full, with the rest retrieved from reference TRBV28 and TRBJ2-3, is DVKVTQSSRYLVKRTGEKVFLECVQDMDHENMFWYRQDPGLGLRLIYFSYDVKMKEKGDIPEGYSVSREKKERFSLILESASTNQTSMYLCASSLRETGADTQYFGPGTRLTVL.

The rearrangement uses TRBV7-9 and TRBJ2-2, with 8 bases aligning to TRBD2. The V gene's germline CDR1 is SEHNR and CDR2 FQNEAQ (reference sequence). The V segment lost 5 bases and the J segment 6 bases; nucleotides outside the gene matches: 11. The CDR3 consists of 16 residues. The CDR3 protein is CASSTPGGPGAGELFF. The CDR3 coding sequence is TGTGCCAGCAGCACGCCGGGGGGGCCAGGAGCCGGGGAGCTGTTTTTT.

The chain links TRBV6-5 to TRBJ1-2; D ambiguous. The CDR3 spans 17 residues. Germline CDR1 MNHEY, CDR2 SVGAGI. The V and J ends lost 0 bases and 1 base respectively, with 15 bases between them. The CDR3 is CASSYSGLVDYNYGYTF. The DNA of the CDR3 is TGTGCCAGCAGTTACTCTGGTTTGGTTGATTATAACTATGGCTACACCTTC.

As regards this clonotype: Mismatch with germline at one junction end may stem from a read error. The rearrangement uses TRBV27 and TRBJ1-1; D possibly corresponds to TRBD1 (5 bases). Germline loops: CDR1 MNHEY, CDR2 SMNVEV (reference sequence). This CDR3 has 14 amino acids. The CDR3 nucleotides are TGTGCCAGCAGTCTATCAGACAGACCAACTGAAGCTTTCTTT. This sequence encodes CASSLSDRPTEAFF.

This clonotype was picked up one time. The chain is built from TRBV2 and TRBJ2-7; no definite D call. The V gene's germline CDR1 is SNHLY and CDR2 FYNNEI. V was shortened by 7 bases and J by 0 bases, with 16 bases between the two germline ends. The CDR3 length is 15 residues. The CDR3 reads CASTHMNENSYEQYF. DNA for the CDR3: TGTGCCAGCACTCACATGAATGAAAACTCCTACGAGCAGTACTTC.

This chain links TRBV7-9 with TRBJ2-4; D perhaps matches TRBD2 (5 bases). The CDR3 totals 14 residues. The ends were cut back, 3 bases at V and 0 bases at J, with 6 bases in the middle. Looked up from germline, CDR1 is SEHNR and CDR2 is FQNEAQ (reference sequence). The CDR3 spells CASSFGEAKNIQYF. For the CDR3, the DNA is TGTGCCAGCAGCTTCGGGGAAGCCAAAAACATTCAGTACTTC. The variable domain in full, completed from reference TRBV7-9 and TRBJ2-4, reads DTGVSQNPRHKITKRGQNVTFRCDPISEHNRLYWYRQTLGQGPEFLTYFQNEAQLEKSRLLSDRFSAERPKGSFSTLEIQRTEQGDSAMYLCASSFGEAKNIQYFGAGTRLSVL.

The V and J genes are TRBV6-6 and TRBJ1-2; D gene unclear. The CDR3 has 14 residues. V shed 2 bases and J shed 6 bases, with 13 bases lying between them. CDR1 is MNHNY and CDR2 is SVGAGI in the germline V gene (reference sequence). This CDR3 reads CASSYSEGLDGYTF. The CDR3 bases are TGTGCCAGCAGTTACAGTGAGGGTCTGGATGGCTACACCTTC.

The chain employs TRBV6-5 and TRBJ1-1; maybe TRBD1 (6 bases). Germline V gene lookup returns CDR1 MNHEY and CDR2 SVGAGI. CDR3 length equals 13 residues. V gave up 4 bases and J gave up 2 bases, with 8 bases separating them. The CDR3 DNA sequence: TGTGCCAGCAGTTCCAGGGGAAACACTGAAGCTTTCTTT. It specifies CASSSRGNTEAFF.

The CDR3 here is CSVPQTGIYGYTF. The DNA of the CDR3 is TGCAGCGTCCCCCAGACAGGGATCTATGGCTACACCTTC. This chain joins TRBV29-1 and TRBJ1-2; 7 bases align to TRBD1. The ends lost 6 bases at V and 4 bases at J; junction bases unmatched: 8. The length of the CDR3 is 13 residues. CDR1 and CDR2 (germline): SQVTM, ANQGSEA.

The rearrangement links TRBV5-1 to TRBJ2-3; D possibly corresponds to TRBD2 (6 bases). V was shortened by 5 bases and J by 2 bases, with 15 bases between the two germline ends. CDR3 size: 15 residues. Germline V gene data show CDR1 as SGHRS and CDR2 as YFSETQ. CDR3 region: CASRPGLHSTDTQYF. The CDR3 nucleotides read TGCGCCAGCAGACCGGGACTCCATTCCACAGATACGCAGTATTTT.

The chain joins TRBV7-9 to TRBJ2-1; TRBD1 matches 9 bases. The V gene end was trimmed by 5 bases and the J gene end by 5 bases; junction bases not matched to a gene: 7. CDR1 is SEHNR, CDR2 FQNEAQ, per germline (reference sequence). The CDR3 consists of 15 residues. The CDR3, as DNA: TGTGCCAGCAGCCCCCGATGGACAGGGGACAATGAGCAGTTCTTC. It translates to CASSPRWTGDNEQFF. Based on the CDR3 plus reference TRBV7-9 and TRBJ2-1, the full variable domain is DTGVSQNPRHKITKRGQNVTFRCDPISEHNRLYWYRQTLGQGPEFLTYFQNEAQLEKSRLLSDRFSAERPKGSFSTLEIQRTEQGDSAMYLCASSPRWTGDNEQFFGPGTRLTVL.

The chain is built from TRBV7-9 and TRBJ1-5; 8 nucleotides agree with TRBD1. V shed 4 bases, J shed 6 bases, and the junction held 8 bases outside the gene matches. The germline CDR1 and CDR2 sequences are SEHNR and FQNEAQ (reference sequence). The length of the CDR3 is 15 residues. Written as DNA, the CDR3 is TGTGCCAGCAGCTCGACAGGGGATGAGCTTCAGCCCCAGCATTTT. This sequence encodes CASSSTGDELQPQHF. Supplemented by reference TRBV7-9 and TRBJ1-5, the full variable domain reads DTGVSQNPRHKITKRGQNVTFRCDPISEHNRLYWYRQTLGQGPEFLTYFQNEAQLEKSRLLSDRFSAERPKGSFSTLEIQRTEQGDSAMYLCASSSTGDELQPQHFGDGTRLSIL.